This T cell receptor beta chain was identified during a study of high-grade serous ovarian cancer treatment subgroups (dated by TCRdb to the early 2020s). Concerning the study at large: Sequencing yielded a mean of about 14,000 reads and around 7,000 unique TCR beta rearrangements per sample. Each patient contributed one primary tumor and two metastatic tumor samples, giving around 88 samples in total. The study examined TCR beta repertoires in high-grade serous ovarian cancer patients who were grouped under a laparoscopic triage algorithm by complete gross resection or by neoadjuvant chemotherapy response. The approximately 30-patient cohort included approximately ten patients with no residual disease after primary surgery (R0), approximately ten excellent NACT responders, and approximately ten poor NACT responders.

Overall study results and their limits: Because bulk tumor TCR sequencing provided no spatial information, insight into HGSC tumor complexity and diversity was limited. Repertoire similarity ranging from about 0.095 to 0.79 was observed between tumors from the same patient, whereas almost no similarity was observed between different patients. TCR repertoire analyses were focused on CDR3, and CDR1 and CDR2 were not analyzed. TCR clonal relatedness showed a positive correlation with neoantigen level and a trend toward positive correlation with copy number variation and mutation load from whole-genome sequencing.

Tumor samples were collected prior to definitive surgery or chemotherapy. Genomic DNA was extracted by the MD Anderson Biospecimen Extraction Resource, and TCR sequencing was done by the MD Anderson Cancer Genomics Laboratory. The 85 to 90 tumor samples were subjected to high-throughput TCR profiling using ImmunoSEQ. The authors' analysis ran thus. To measure repertoire diversity, the metrics used were richness (unique productive sequences), clonality, evenness and relatedness, and the Bhattacharyya coefficient was used to assess similarity between samples. Conclusions stayed consistent in a sensitivity analysis that left out TCRs with fewer than two reads. Entries here come from immuneACCESS through TCRdb and include only in-frame sequences with V and J called. Some clones fail to appear in such tables; in the studies checked, an unresolved V gene covers under half of the shortfall, and the cause of the remainder is unknown. The V and J calls and clone size come from that table; D and trimming were worked out from the DNA. This sample has fewer than 4,000 clones in its table, and 76% of those were observed once. The ten most abundant clones make up 8% to 10% of the sample.

The CDR3 holds 14 amino acids from the cysteine to the phenylalanine. This entry keeps only the CDR3 DNA: 42 bases, framed from base 1. CDR1 and CDR2 are drawn from the germline V gene (reference sequence): LNHDA, SQIVND. The germline V and J ends show losses of 5 bases and 8 bases respectively, and no gene match explains 8 bases of the junction. Details on this clone: This clone's antigen is unknown. The sample holds no much larger clone one base away, and base qualities are not on file.

The sequence is built from TRBV19 and TRBJ1-4; TRBD1 aligns with 7 central bases. Sample: tumor tissue. The receptor comes from a human donor with high-grade serous ovarian cancer. The nucleotide sequence reads TGTGCCAGTAGTTTTCGACAGGGAGGAGAAAAACTGTTTTTT. Translated, it reads CASSFRQGGEKLFF.